The 17 T cell receptor beta chains below come from one sample, sequenced in a study of T cell repertoires and HLA-DP antigens. Which antigens these TCRs recognize remains unknown. Sequencing used immunoSEQ multiplex PCR; TCRdb keeps in-frame clones, though not all of them. The sample contains around 110,000 clones, more than 85% of which appear only once. Sequenced input: CD4+ T cells from PBMCs. Source of these receptors: a woman between 18 and 29 years old in good health and CMV-seronegative.

V is TRBV6-6 and J is TRBJ1-2; unclear D gene. V lost 3 bases, J lost 4 bases, and 12 bases lay in between. The CDR3 has 14 amino acids. Germline assignment: CDR1 MNHNY and CDR2 SVGAGI (reference sequence). As DNA, the CDR3 is TGTGCCAGCAGTTATATAGCAGGCCGCTATGGCTACACCTTC. This codes for CASSYIAGRYGYTF.

The chain has TRBV10-1 and TRBJ2-3; perhaps TRBD1 as D (6 bases). V lost 6 bases and J 2 bases, leaving 9 bases between the germline ends. The CDR3 runs to 13 residues. The germline V gene encodes CDR1 WNHNN and CDR2 SYGVQD (reference sequence). CDR3 nucleotides: TGCGCCAGCAGCCGACAGGTCACAGATACGCAGTATTTT. Translation gives CASSRQVTDTQYF.

The chain has TRBV6-6 and TRBJ1-1; possibly TRBD1 for D (5 bases). The germline CDR1 and CDR2 sequences are MNHNY and SVGAGI (reference sequence). The CDR3 extends over 14 amino acids. V lost 6 bases, J lost 0 bases, and 11 bases lay in between. In nucleotides, the CDR3 is TGTGCCAGCAGCCCTGGGACGGTGAACACTGAAGCTTTCTTT. Residues: CASSPGTVNTEAFF.

For the CDR3, the DNA is TGTGCCAGCAGTTACTCGAGAGGATCCTACGAGCAGTACTTC. Protein sequence: CASSYSRGSYEQYF. The V call is TRBV6-5, the J call TRBJ2-7; D not resolved. CDR1 and CDR2 (germline): MNHEY, SVGAGI. Trimming took 0 bases from V and 1 from J, leaving 7 bases between them. This CDR3 comprises 14 residues.

The chain uses TRBV19 and TRBJ2-5; D tentatively reads TRBD1 or TRBD2 (5 bases each). The V end was cut by 3 bases, the J end by 2 bases, with 16 bases between. CDR3 length: 16 amino acids. In germline, CDR1 is LNHDA, CDR2 SQIVND (reference sequence). CDR3 amino acids: CASSMGDAAGQETQYF. The CDR3 bases are TGTGCCAGTAGTATGGGGGACGCCGCAGGGCAAGAGACCCAGTACTTC.

This clone was picked up a small number of times. This sequence joins TRBV5-4 and TRBJ1-2, with 9 bases aligning to TRBD1. CDR1 SGHNT and CDR2 YYREEE come from the germline V gene (reference sequence). With 3 bases clipped from V and 6 bases from J, the junction kept 3 bases outside the gene matches. The CDR3 has 13 residues. This CDR3 reads CASSSGTGNGYTF. The CDR3, as DNA: TGTGCCAGCAGCTCCGGGACAGGGAATGGCTACACCTTC.

CDR3 in amino acids: CASSPGTVNTEAFF. DNA for the CDR3: TGTGCCAGCAGCCCTGGGACAGTGAACACTGAAGCTTTCTTT. The V and J genes are TRBV28 and TRBJ1-1; 7 bases are a match to TRBD1. The V and J ends lost 6 bases and 0 bases, in that order; junction bases with no gene match: 4. The CDR3 is 14 residues long. Looked up from germline, CDR1 is MDHEN and CDR2 is SYDVKM.

This sequence joins TRBV29-1 and TRBJ2-1; 11 bases are a match to TRBD2. With 8 bases clipped from V and 7 bases from J, the junction kept 19 bases outside the gene matches. CDR1 is SQVTM and CDR2 is ANQGSEA in the germline V gene. The CDR3 has 17 amino acids. CDR3 in DNA: TGCAGCCACACTATCACTAGCGGGAGAGGGGGTTGGAATGAGCAGTTCTTC. The encoded protein is CSHTITSGRGGWNEQFF.

The chain joins TRBV28 to TRBJ1-2; TRBD1 aligns across 9 bases. The germline gives CDR1 MDHEN, CDR2 SYDVKM. The CDR3 has 15 amino acids. The V segment lost 6 bases and the J segment 8 bases; nucleotides outside the gene matches: 13. CDR3 in DNA: TGTGCCAGCAGATCTATCGGGACAGGGCAATACGGCTACACCTTC. This translates into CASRSIGTGQYGYTF.

Turning to this clone: At one end the junction does not follow the germline gene, possibly because of a read error. The chain employs TRBV2 and TRBJ2-3, with TRBD1 as a possible D gene (6 bases). This CDR3 is 15 amino acids long. Germline values: CDR1 SNHLY, CDR2 FYNNEI. CDR3 protein: CASSEGTPATDTQYF. CDR3 nucleotide sequence: TGTGCCAGCAGCGAAGGGACACCCGCCACAGATACGCAGTATTTT. Filled out from reference TRBV2 and TRBJ2-3, the complete variable domain reads EPEVTQTPSHQVTQMGQEVILRCVPISNHLYFYWYRQILGQKVEFLVSFYNNEISEKSEIFDDQFSVERPDGSNFTLKIRSTKLEDSAMYFCASSEGTPATDTQYFGPGTRLTVL.

The V gene is TRBV4-1, the J gene TRBJ2-3; tentative D call: TRBD2 (5 bases). Trimming left V 5 bases short and J 8 bases short, with 11 bases between. Germline CDR1 reads MGHRA; CDR2 reads YSYEKL. The CDR3 has 12 residues. CDR3 sequence reads: CASSALRGTQYF. In nucleotides, the CDR3 is TGCGCCAGCAGCGCCTTACGGGGTACGCAGTATTTT.

V and J are TRBV7-2 and TRBJ2-3; D not resolved. CDR1 is SGHTA, CDR2 FQGNSA, per germline. Trimming shortened V by 6 bases and J by 0 bases, and 10 bases separated the two germline ends. The CDR3 has 14 amino acids. The CDR3, as DNA: TGTGCCAGCAGATGGCGAGCAAGCACAGATACGCAGTATTTT. Its translation: CASRWRASTDTQYF. The full variable domain, its missing parts supplied by reference TRBV7-2 and TRBJ2-3, is GAGVSQSPSNKVTEKGKDVELRCDPISGHTALYWYRQSLGQGLEFLIYFQGNSAPDKSGLPSDRFSAERTGGSVSTLTIQRTQQEDSAVYLCASRWRASTDTQYFGPGTRLTVL.

The V gene is TRBV9, the J gene TRBJ2-5; 10 nucleotides match TRBD1. This CDR3 has 15 amino acids. Germline CDR1 reads SGDLS; CDR2 reads YYNGEE. V trimming: 4 bases; J trimming: 5 bases; junction bases outside the gene matches: 8. CDR3: CASSPRQGATETQYF. In DNA, the CDR3 is TGTGCCAGCAGCCCAAGACAGGGGGCTACGGAGACCCAGTACTTC.

This rearrangement joins TRBV7-3 to TRBJ1-1; D remains unclear. Germline V gene data show CDR1 as SGHTA and CDR2 as FQGTGA. Trimming removed 4 bases from V and 5 bases from J, with 17 bases in between. CDR3 length: 15 residues. The CDR3 nucleotides are TGTGCCAGCAGCTCATCCCTGAATGCGGGGACTGAAGCTTTCTTT. It encodes CASSSSLNAGTEAFF. Drawing the rest from reference TRBV7-3 and TRBJ1-1, the complete variable domain is GAGVSQTPSNKVTEKGKYVELRCDPISGHTALYWYRQSLGQGPEFLIYFQGTGAADDSGLPNDRFFAVRPEGSVSTLKIQRTERGDSAVYLCASSSSLNAGTEAFFGQGTRLTVV.

The rearrangement links TRBV5-1 to TRBJ2-7; TRBD1 matches at 8 bases. This CDR3 contains 13 residues. Germline CDR1 is SGHRS and CDR2 is YFSETQ. Trimming cost V 6 bases and J 4 bases; bases outside gene matches: 6. CDR3 coding DNA: TGCGCCAGCAAACCGGACAGGGAATACGAGCAGTACTTC. Its protein is CASKPDREYEQYF. The full variable domain, rest sourced from reference TRBV5-1 and TRBJ2-7, is KAGVTQTPRYLIKTRGQQVTLSCSPISGHRSVSWYQQTPGQGLQFLFEYFSETQRNKGNFPGRFSGRQFSNSRSEMNVSTLELGDSALYLCASKPDREYEQYFGPGTRLTVT.

Details on this clone: No DNA is shown, since the ends of the CDR3 on it are uncertain; the CDR3 is the one TCRdb lists. The V and J genes are TRBV6-6 and TRBJ1-1. The CDR3 is 14 residues long, ends included. Germline V CDR1 and CDR2: MNHNY, SVGAGI (reference sequence). CDR3 in amino acids: CASSTSGGRTEAFF.

The chain links TRBV14 to TRBJ2-5, with 9 bases identical to TRBD1. Germline loops: CDR1 SGHDN, CDR2 FVKESK. The CDR3 runs 16 residues. J was trimmed by 4 bases and V by 5 bases; bases with no gene match: 11. The chain's CDR3 is CASSYLPGQGAETQYF. The CDR3 DNA is TGTGCCAGCAGCTATCTACCGGGACAGGGTGCAGAGACCCAGTACTTC. Supplemented by reference TRBV14 and TRBJ2-5, the full variable domain reads EAGVTQFPSHSVIEKGQTVTLRCDPISGHDNLYWYRRVMGKEIKFLLHFVKESKQDESGMPNNRFLAERTGGTYSTLKVQPAELEDSGVYFCASSYLPGQGAETQYFGPGTRLLVL.